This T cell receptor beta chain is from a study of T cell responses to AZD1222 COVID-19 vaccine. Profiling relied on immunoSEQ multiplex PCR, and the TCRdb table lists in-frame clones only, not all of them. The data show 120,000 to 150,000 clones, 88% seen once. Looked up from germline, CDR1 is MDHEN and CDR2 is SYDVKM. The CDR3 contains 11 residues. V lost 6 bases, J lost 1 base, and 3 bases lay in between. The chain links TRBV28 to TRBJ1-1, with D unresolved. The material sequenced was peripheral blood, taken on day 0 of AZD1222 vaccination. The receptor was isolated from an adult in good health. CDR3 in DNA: TGTGCCAGCAGGGAGAACACTGAAGCTTTCTTT. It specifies CASRENTEAFF.